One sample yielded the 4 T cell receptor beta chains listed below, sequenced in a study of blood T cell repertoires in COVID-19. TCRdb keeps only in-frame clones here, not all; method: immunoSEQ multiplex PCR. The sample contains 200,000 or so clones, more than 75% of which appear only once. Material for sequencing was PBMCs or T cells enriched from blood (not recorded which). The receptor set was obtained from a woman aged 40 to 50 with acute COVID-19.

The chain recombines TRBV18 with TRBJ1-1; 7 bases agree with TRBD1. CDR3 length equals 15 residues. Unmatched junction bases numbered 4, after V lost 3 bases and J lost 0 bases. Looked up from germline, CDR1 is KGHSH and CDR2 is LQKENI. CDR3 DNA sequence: TGTGCCAGCTCACCCTGGGACAGCCTGAACACTGAAGCTTTCTTT. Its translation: CASSPWDSLNTEAFF.

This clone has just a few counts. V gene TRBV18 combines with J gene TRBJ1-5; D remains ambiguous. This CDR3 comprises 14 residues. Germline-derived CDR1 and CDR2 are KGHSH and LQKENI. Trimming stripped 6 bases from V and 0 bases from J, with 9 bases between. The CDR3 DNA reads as TGTGCCAGCTCTCGGGGTTATAGCAATCAGCCCCAGCATTTT. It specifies CASSRGYSNQPQHF.

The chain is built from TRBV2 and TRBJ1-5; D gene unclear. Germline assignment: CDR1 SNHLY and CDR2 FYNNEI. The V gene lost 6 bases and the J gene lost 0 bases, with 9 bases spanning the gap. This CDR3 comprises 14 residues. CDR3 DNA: TGTGCCAGCAGGGGAGATTATAGCAATCAGCCCCAGCATTTT. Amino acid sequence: CASRGDYSNQPQHF.

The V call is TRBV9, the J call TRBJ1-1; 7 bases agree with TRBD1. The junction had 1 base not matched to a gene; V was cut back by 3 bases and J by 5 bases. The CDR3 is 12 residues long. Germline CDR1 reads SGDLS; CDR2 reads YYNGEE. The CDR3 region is CASSAGGTEAFF. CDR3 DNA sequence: TGTGCCAGCAGCGCAGGGGGAACTGAAGCTTTCTTT.